The present entry profiles one T cell receptor beta chain with its context. What it binds is unknown. CDR1 and CDR2 (germline): SGHTA, FQGNSA. The ends lost 1 base at V and 2 bases at J; junction bases unmatched: 6. This CDR3 has 16 amino acids. The method was immunoSEQ multiplex PCR; TCRdb's version includes in-frame clones alone and lacks a portion of them. The repertoire holds 2 million to 2.5 million clones, with under 95% as singletons. This sample is drawn from a study of shared clonotypes between healthy human individuals. Broader study findings: Having only a few donors restricted how much genetic and exposure-history diversity was captured.

This receptor was taken from a man aged 18 to 29 in good health. Some clones in this sample may be carry-over from other donors' samples. Material: naive CD4+ T cells from PBMCs. The subset here: CD45RA+ positively selected. The chain has TRBV7-2 and TRBJ2-5, with TRBD2 matching 8 bases. The CDR3 region is CASSLGGTRIQETQYF. The DNA of the CDR3 is TGTGCCAGCAGCTTAGGTGGGACTAGGATACAAGAGACCCAGTACTTC.